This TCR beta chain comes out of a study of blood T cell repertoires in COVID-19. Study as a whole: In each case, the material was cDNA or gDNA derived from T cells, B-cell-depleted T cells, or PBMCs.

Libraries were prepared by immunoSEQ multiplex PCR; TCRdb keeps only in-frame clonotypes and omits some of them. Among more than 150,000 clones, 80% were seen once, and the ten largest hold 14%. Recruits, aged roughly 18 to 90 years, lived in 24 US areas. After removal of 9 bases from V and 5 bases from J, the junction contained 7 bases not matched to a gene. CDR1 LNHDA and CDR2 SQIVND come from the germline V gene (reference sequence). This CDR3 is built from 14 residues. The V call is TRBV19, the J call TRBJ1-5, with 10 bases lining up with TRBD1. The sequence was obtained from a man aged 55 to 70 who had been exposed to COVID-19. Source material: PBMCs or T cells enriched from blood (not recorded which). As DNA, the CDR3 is TGTGCCAGCTCGAAGACAGGGGGCTATCAGCCCCAGCATTTT. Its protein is CASSKTGGYQPQHF.